This T cell receptor beta chain appears in the sequencing data of a study of cytomegalovirus exposure and HLA in healthy donors (dated by TCRdb to the late 2010s). Describing the broader study: According to an earlier analysis of 550 to 750 of the donors, some 170 million T cells yielded 117 million unique TCR beta sequences and about 300 Gb of sequence data. Among a few hundred genotyped donors of the cohort, an average of approximately 230,000 unique TCR beta nucleotide sequences were sequenced per donor, around 20% of them non-productive. The study profiled the T cell repertoires of 666 subjects by immunosequencing and related them to cytomegalovirus serostatus. Genome-wide SNP genotypes for about 65% of the roughly 670 donors were used in a later genetic analysis, which treated that subset as a discovery cohort. A later analysis re-analyzed previously published TCR beta repertoires from 660 or so donors and added high-resolution HLA genotyping to study TCR occurrence patterns. Alongside the repertoire data, information on donor age, sex, ethnicity and CMV serostatus was compiled. A separate validation cohort of roughly 110 different subjects was used in addition to the 666-subject first cohort. Of the approximately 370 genotyped donors, 80% to 90% were placed in the genetic ancestry cluster associated with self-reported Caucasian donors. Rather than using new phenotypic data, the later analysis identified candidate immune exposures from TCR beta sequences and from how often those sequences occurred across donors. High-throughput TCR immunosequencing, statistical association of individual TCRs with disease status, and machine learning were combined to predict cytomegalovirus infection status. The study aimed to test whether signatures of past pathogen exposure could be identified by cataloging public T cell receptors. An earlier analysis of some 600 of the donors applied high-throughput TCR beta sequencing to assess whether each TCR beta V gene segment acted as functional or pseudogenic. About 320 gigabases of sequencing data and some 85 million unique TCR sequences were included in an early release covering 550 to 650 HLA-typed donors. Both class I and class II loci were covered by HLA typing, at four-digit resolution. Typing coverage varied by locus: roughly 620-640 donors for A, B, C, DRB1 and DQB1; roughly 500 for DQA1; about 590 for DPA1; 450 to 480 for DPB1. Five DR-DQ haplotypes were treated as single units for association and clustering because of strong linkage in the cohort. Every discovery cohort repertoire had been produced on one sequencing platform.

Points on this clone: Its antigen is not yet known. There are no base qualities to consult, and no much larger clone falls within one base.

In total, approximately 700 healthy bone marrow donors made up the cohort. At the time of sampling, every cohort member was nominally healthy, though immune exposures that went unrecorded were likely present. The donor tested CMV seropositive, placing the donor among the roughly 300 seropositive members of the cohort. Every donor gave a peripheral blood sample, and the peripheral blood mononuclear cells from that sample were used for TCR beta sequencing. The Qiagen DNeasy Blood Extraction Kit was used to extract genomic DNA from the blood cell samples. What the authors observed across the whole study: In a later analysis, the rate of TCR association differed among HLA loci, with DRB1 alleles having the most associated TCRs and HLA-C alleles having the fewest. Most CMV-associated TCR beta chains appeared to be HLA-restricted in a later analysis, and the HLA associations seemed to be driven largely by CMV exposure. Compared with equally common non-associated chains, HLA-associated TCR beta chains in a later analysis were more clonally expanded and had lower generation probabilities. The study gave a list of 150 to 200 TCR beta chains associated with cytomegalovirus. Seventeen rarely observed V segments, including chromosome 9 orphons, were excluded from the earlier analysis of several hundred of the donors because counts were too low. HLA typing was unavailable for some donors at each locus, so association tests used only the typed subset. An association between a missense DCLRE1C variant and V-gene and J-gene trimming of TCR beta chains was found in a later genetic analysis and replicated in an independent cohort. According to a later analysis, parvovirus B19, influenza, CMV and Epstein-Barr virus appeared linked to several top co-occurrence clusters. Some IMGT-functional V segments, including TRBV6-2 and TRBV6-3, could not be told apart with the 87-base-pair reads, so those segments were excluded. According to a later genetic analysis, donors in an Asian-associated ancestry cluster had fewer N-insertions in productive TCRs than the approximately 650-donor mean. A further reported finding was that TCR beta sequences accurately predicted the HLA-A and HLA-B alleles for most subjects in the first cohort. Specific HLA alleles were associated with over 15,000 TCR beta sequences at a false discovery rate of 0.05 in a later analysis. The cohort was sequenced for TCR beta chains only, and without alpha or paired-chain data the features that could be detected were limited. Linkage disequilibrium might explain the correlated functional status among segregating V segments, but an unknown experimental factor could not be excluded. It was suggested by the authors that the approach could potentially be generalized to other disease states and immunological phenotypes. When HLA alleles, especially DR and DQ, strongly co-occurred, attributing TCR associations to individual alleles was difficult. In an earlier analysis of some 640 of the donors, most TCR beta V segments were observed in productive rearrangements about 90% or about 30% of the time, broadly matching IMGT annotations. Three of the identified cytomegalovirus-associated TCR beta chains were confirmed in vitro to be specific for cytomegalovirus antigens. The presence/absence analyses assumed that sequencing depth was roughly uniform across donors, and that assumption may not be true. Across donors, most TCR sequences were observed very rarely, whereas some public TCRs were present in many individuals. Immune exposure information for the cohort was limited to CMV serostatus. A cluster of highly shared sequence variants was judged likely to represent a technical artifact of the sequencing pipeline. The classifier was reported to diagnose cytomegalovirus status with high specificity and sensitivity in both the original and validation cohorts.

The protocol used for the library was the immunoSEQ multiplex PCR assay. A mixture of 60 forward primers for TCR Vbeta segments and 13 reverse primers for TCR Jbeta segments was used in the multiplex PCR. The CDR3 region of rearranged TCR beta genes was amplified from genomic DNA with a multiplex PCR assay. Amplified TCR beta libraries were sequenced as 87-base-pair reads on the Illumina HiSeq System. As for the original processing: Across the 500 to 750 repertoires, a later analysis counted roughly 84 million unique TCR beta chains, some 11 million of which were shared by at least two donors. To remove PCR and sequencing errors, raw reads were error-corrected and collapsed into unique sequences using a nearest-neighbor algorithm that merged closely related sequences. V, D and J gene segments were assigned by aligning CDR3 sequences to IMGT reference sequences. For a sequence to be retained, at least a six-nucleotide match to both a V gene segment and a J gene segment was required. Rearrangements were classified as productive when the CDR3 lacked stop codons and remained in frame with V and J, and all other rearrangements were classified as non-productive. CDR3 was defined according to IMGT convention as the region running from the second conserved V-encoded cysteine to the conserved J-encoded phenylalanine. The earlier analysis of about 530 of the donors excluded any sequence lacking an unambiguous match to a single V gene segment. An earlier analysis of approximately 590 of the donors called V segments functional above 56.7% productive rearrangements and segregating when the between-donor standard deviation exceeded 5%. To diagnose cytomegalovirus status from the catalog of TCR beta chain sequences, a statistical classification framework was built. In a later analysis, TCR nucleotide sequences were compared against IMGT/GENE-DB human TR gene sequences so that V and J genes could be assigned. Using the TCRdist pipeline, a later analysis assigned CDR3 sequences along with most-parsimonious VDJ recombination scenarios. In a later analysis, each TCR beta chain was defined by its CDR3 amino acid sequence together with its V-gene family, and reads without a unique V-gene family were excluded. In a later analysis, 500 to 650 highly shared, low-generation-probability nucleotide sequences were removed to address suspected cross-contamination and a sequencing artifact. In a later analysis, a clonal expansion index for each public chain was calculated from normalized within-repertoire ranks of inferred template counts. Generation probabilities in a later analysis came from a VDJ recombination model fitted to out-of-frame rearrangements, and those results were checked against IGoR. Hypergeometric tests were used in a later analysis to score TCR-TCR, TCR-HLA and TCR-CMV co-occurrence, with a repertoire-size bias correction applied to the TCR pairs. False discovery rates were estimated in a later analysis by permuting HLA or CMV assignments 20 times. A later analysis grouped co-occurring TCRs with DBSCAN, adding TCRdist sequence similarity when clustering within HLA-allele-positive subsets. Repertoires with fewer than 30,000 or more than 120,000 public chains, plus five repertoires with anomalous nucleotide sharing, were excluded from co-occurrence clustering. In its TCRdb copy, this immuneACCESS table keeps in-frame sequences only and misses some clones. Where compared with another copy, unresolved V genes explain less than half of these, and the others have no known cause. D and trimming were read from the DNA, whereas the V and J calls and clone size are those reported in that table. The sample records approximately 140,000 clones, 80% to 90% of which are singletons. The ten largest account for 5.9% of the sample.

The junction shows trimming of 3 bases on V and 5 bases on J, plus 17 bases between the germline ends. CDR1 SGHTA and CDR2 FQGTGA were looked up in the germline V gene. Counted from cysteine to phenylalanine, this CDR3 has 15 amino acids. Only the CDR3 region is kept as DNA, spanning 45 bases read in frame from base 1. Input material: PBMCs. The receptor comes from a woman aged 40 to 49 in good health and CMV-seropositive. The sequence is built from TRBV7-3 and TRBJ2-7; the D region possibly corresponds to TRBD1 (8 bases align). At the DNA level, the sequence is TGTGCCAGCAGCTTGGGAGGGCAGGGGGCGAACGAGCAGTACTTC. It encodes CASSLGGQGANEQYF.